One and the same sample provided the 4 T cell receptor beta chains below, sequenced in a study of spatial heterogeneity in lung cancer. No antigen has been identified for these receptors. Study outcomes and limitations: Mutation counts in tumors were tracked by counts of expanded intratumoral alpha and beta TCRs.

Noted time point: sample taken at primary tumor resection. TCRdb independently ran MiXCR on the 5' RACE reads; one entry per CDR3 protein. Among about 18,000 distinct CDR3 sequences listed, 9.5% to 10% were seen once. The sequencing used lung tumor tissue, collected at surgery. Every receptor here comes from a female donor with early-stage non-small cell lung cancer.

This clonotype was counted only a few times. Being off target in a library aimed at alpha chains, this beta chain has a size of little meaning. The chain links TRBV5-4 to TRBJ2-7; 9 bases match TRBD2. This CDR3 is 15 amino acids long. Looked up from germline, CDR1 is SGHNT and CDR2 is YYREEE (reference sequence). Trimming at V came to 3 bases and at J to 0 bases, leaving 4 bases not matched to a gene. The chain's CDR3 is CASSSTSGFSYEQYF. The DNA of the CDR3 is TGTGCCAGCAGCTCGACTAGCGGATTCTCCTACGAGCAGTACTTC.

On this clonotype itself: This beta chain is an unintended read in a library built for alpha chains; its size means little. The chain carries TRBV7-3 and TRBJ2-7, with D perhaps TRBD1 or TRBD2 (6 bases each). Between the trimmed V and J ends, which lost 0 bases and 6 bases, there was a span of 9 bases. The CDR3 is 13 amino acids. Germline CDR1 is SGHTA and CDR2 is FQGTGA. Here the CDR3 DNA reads TGTGCCAGCAGCTTAACACAGGGAGGCGAGCAGTACTTC. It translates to CASSLTQGGEQYF.

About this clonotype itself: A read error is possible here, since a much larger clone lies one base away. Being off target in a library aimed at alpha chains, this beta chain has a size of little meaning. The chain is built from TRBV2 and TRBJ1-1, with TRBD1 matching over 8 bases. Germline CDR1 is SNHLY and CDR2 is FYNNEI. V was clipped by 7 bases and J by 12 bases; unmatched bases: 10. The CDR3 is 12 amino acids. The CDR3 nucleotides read TGTGCCAGCACCTGGTCCCGGGACAGGTCTTTCTTT. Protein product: CASTWSRDRSFF.

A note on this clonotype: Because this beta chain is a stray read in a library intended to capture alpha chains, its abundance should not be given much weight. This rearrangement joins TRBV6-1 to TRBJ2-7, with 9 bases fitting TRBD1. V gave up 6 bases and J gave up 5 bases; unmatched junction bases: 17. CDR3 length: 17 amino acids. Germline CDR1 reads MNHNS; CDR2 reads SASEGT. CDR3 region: CASRPGQGLIVGDEQYF. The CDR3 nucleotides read TGTGCCAGCAGACCGGGACAGGGCCTCATAGTGGGAGACGAGCAGTACTTC.